This T cell receptor beta chain derives from a study of molecular identifiers for immune sequencing clone quantification. MiXCR was run by TCRdb on the PCR reads, yielding one entry per CDR3 protein. Seen here are about 640,000 distinct CDR3 sequences, about 20% observed once, and the top ten hold roughly 0.9%. The CDR3 consists of 13 residues. The V gene's germline CDR1 is MNHNS and CDR2 SASEGT. V was pared by 7 bases and J by 7 bases, with 16 bases between. In this sample, this clonotype turned up many times. Sorted cells numbering roughly 19,000 to 1,000,000, with 10%, 30% or 50% RNA, yielded the naive CD8 libraries. A CD8+CD4-CCR7+CD45RA+ gate was used to sort naive CD8 T cells.

This TCR was recovered from a human donor in good health. Some libraries in this study had Jurkat cell RNA spiked in. This chain connects TRBV6-1 to TRBJ1-1, with D tentatively TRBD1 (5 bases). The sample taken for sequencing was naive CD8+ T cells from blood, with Jurkat cell RNA spiked in. Subset defined: FACS-sorted CD8+CD4-CCR7+CD45RA+ naive T cells. The CDR3 DNA reads TGTGCCAGCATTTCTACGGGGCATGGTGAAGCTTTCTTT. As protein: CASISTGHGEAFF.